This T cell receptor (beta chain) was found in a study of OX40 agonist ivuxolimab in advanced cancers. Study at large: There were three patients with partial responses, one having hepatocellular carcinoma and two cutaneous melanoma.

In this sample, this clone turned up once. Its antigen is not known. Enrollment shut out patients with autoimmune disease history or systemic immunosuppression. CDR3 length: 14 residues. The V and J ends lost 6 bases and 4 bases respectively, with 13 bases between them. Clones were read by immunoSEQ multiplex PCR, and TCRdb kept only the in-frame ones, dropping some. The sample carries about 86,000 clones, 70% to 90% recorded once. Whole-study results and caveats: Several nonresponders also turned out to have low normalized T-cell clonal expansion.

This chain links TRBV23-1 with TRBJ1-5, with D uncertain. TRBV23-1 qualifies as an ORF whose function is uncertain. This TCR derives from an adult with an advanced solid tumor such as melanoma, head and neck, liver or kidney cancer. The input for sequencing was CD4+ or CD8+ T cells sorted from blood, taken in a trial of the OX40 agonist ivuxolimab. The CDR3 sequence: CASRPQEINQPQHF. As DNA, the CDR3 is TGCGCCAGCAGACCTCAGGAGATTAATCAGCCCCAGCATTTT.